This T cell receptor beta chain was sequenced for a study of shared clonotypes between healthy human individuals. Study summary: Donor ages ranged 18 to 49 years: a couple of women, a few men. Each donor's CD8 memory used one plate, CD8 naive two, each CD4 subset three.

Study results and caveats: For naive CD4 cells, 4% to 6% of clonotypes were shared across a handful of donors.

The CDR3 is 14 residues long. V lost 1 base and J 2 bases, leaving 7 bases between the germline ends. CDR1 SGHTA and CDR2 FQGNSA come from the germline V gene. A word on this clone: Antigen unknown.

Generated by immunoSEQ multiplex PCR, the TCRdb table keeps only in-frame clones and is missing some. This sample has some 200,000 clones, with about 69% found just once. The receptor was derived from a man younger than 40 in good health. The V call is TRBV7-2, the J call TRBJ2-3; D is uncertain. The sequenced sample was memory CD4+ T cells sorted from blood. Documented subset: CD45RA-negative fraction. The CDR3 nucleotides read TGTGCCAGCAGCTTAGTAGGCCCCACAGATACGCAGTATTTT. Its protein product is CASSLVGPTDTQYF.